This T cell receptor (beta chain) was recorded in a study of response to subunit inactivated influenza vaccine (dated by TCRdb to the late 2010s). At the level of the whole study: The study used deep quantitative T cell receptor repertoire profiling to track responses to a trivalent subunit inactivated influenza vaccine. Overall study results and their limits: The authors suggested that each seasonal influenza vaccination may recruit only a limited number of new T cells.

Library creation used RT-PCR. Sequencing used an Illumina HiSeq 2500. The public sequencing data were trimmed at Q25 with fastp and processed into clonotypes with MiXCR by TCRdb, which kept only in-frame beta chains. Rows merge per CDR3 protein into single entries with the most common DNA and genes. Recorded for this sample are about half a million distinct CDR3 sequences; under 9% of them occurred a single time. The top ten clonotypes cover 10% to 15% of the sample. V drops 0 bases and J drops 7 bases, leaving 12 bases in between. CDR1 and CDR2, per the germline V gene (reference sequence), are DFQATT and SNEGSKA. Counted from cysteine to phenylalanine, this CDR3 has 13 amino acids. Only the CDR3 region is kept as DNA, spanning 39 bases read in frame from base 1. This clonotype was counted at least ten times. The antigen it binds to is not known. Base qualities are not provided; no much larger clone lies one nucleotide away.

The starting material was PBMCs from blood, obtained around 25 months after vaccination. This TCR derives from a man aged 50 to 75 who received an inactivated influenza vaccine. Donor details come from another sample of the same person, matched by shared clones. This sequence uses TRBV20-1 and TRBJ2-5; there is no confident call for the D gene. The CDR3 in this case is CSARDWLDATQYF. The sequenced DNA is TGCAGTGCTAGAGATTGGCTAGATGCGACCCAGTACTTC.